This T cell receptor beta chain was recorded in a study of shared clonotypes between healthy human individuals. General study points: The naive CD4 repertoires of a handful of donors were compared, and around 5% of clonotypes were shared.

The deep-level immunoSEQ assay was used. The data were produced by immunoSEQ multiplex PCR, yet TCRdb's version contains in-frame clones alone and is incomplete. The sample consists of over 2 million clones, over 85% of them appearing once. In regard to this clone: The antigen is not known.

Naive CD8 isolation took CD45RO-negative cells positively selected for CCR7 and excluded terminally differentiated effector memory CD45RA+ cells. The CDR3 sequence is 13 residues long. Germline V lookup: CDR1 PRHDT, CDR2 FYEKMQ (reference sequence). V was pared by 5 bases and J by 4 bases, with 4 bases of the junction left unmatched. This TCR derives from a man aged 18 to 29 in good health. What was sequenced was naive CD8+ T cells sorted from blood. This chain links TRBV13 with TRBJ1-2, with TRBD1 matching over 7 bases. The CDR3 bases are TGTGCCAGCAGCGAGGACAGGTCCTATGGCTACACCTTC. It is translated as CASSEDRSYGYTF.